This paragraph reports one T cell receptor beta chain. This entry belongs to a study of chemoradiotherapy in HPV16-positive cancers. CDR3 size: 11 residues. The trim removed 6 bases at V and 8 bases at J, leaving 4 bases unmatched. Germline loops: CDR1 SQVTM, CDR2 ANQGSEA. Repertoires were sampled repeatedly during chemoradiotherapy. Profiling relied on immunoSEQ multiplex PCR, and the TCRdb table lists in-frame clones only, not all of them. The table lists tens of thousands of clones, roughly 80% of them singletons. Sequenced here: blood, sampled from a patient who underwent chemoradiotherapy. This rearrangement joins TRBV29-1 to TRBJ1-3; the match to TRBD1 covers 7 bases. The source of this sequence is a human donor with HPV-associated anogenital cancer. DNA of the CDR3: TGCAGCGTGTCCCAGGGGGACACCATATATTTT. It yields the protein CSVSQGDTIYF.